This T cell receptor beta chain emerged from a study of T cell repertoires in ileal Crohn's disease. Study details: Every patient was operated on for stricturing (about 60%) or penetrating (approximately 40%) complications. Study-wide results and caveats: Endoscopic recurrence occurred in every patient whose clonality exceeded 26.8%. Active smokers at surgery had more clonal expansions than non-smokers. Compared with CD4 T cells, sorted CD8 cells carried more expanded clones.

The assay was immunoSEQ multiplex PCR, and TCRdb's table has in-frame clones only and misses some. This repertoire shows around 510 clones, around 90% found once; its top ten account for about 10%. Specified time point: proximal margin of the surgical specimen (macroscopically non-inflamed). Concerning this clone itself: No antigen is known for it.

The CDR3 extends over 12 amino acids. V was shortened by 4 bases and J by 5 bases, with 9 bases between the two germline ends. CDR1 and CDR2 from the germline V gene are SGHRS and YFSETQ. The receptor comes from an adult with Crohn's disease. The sequencing input was ileal tissue. The genes are TRBV5-1 and TRBJ1-1, with no clear D. The CDR3 DNA reads as TGCGCCAGCAGCGAACCGGGGACTGAAGCTTTCTTT. Translating gives CASSEPGTEAFF.